The 14 T cell receptor beta chains given below trace back to one sample, sequenced in a study of Graves' ophthalmopathy and Graves' hyperthyroidism. Using RNA transcripts, the TCR beta CDR3 regions were amplified. The library came from an HTBI-primed first-round RT-PCR and a second-round multiplex PCR. TCRdb analysed the multiplex PCR reads with MiXCR anew, one entry per CDR3 protein. The table lists some 160,000 distinct CDR3 sequences, under 45% of them singletons, with nearly 9% in the top ten. The sequenced material came from peripheral blood. Every receptor here comes from a man aged 25 to 40 with Graves' ophthalmopathy.

This clonotype was recorded many times. The chain combines TRBV7-2 with TRBJ2-5; TRBD1 matches 9 bases. Germline assignment: CDR1 SGHTA and CDR2 FQGNSA. V shed 2 bases and J 5 bases; nucleotides not matched to a gene: 6. The CDR3 has 15 amino acids. The CDR3 bases are TGTGCCAGCAGCTTAAGGACAGGGGACTGGGAGACCCAGTACTTC. Its protein product is CASSLRTGDWETQYF.

This chain uses TRBV12-3 or TRBV12-4 with TRBJ2-7, with D hard to call. This CDR3 is 16 amino acids long. V shed 5 bases and J shed 1 base, with 18 bases lying between them. The CDR3 loop reads CASSLYRSAQSYEQYF. Here the CDR3 DNA reads TGTGCCAGCAGTCTGTACAGAAGCGCCCAGTCCTACGAGCAGTACTTC.

The V call is TRBV12-3 or TRBV12-4, the J call TRBJ1-6; 8 positions agree with TRBD1. The V and J ends lost 5 bases and 7 bases, in that order; junction bases with no gene match: 4. This CDR3 has 14 residues. The CDR3, as DNA: TGTGCCAGCAGTCCTCAGGGGGCCAATTCACCCCTCCACTTT. Encoded protein: CASSPQGANSPLHF.

This clonotype was seen only once. The chain combines TRBV30 with TRBJ2-5, with D unclear. Germline loops: CDR1 GTSNPN, CDR2 SVGIG (reference sequence). The CDR3 sequence is 13 residues long. V lost 0 bases, J lost 4 bases, and 9 bases lay in between. CDR3: CAWSVLQLETQYF. As DNA, the CDR3 is TGTGCCTGGAGTGTACTTCAACTAGAGACCCAGTACTTC.

This clonotype was found many times. CDR3 sequence (DNA): TGTGCCAGCAGTTCGCAGGGGACCGGGGAGCTGTTTTTT. It encodes CASSSQGTGELFF. This sequence joins TRBV28 and TRBJ2-2; tentatively, D is TRBD1 (6 bases). The CDR3 length is 13 residues. Trimming took off 4 bases at V and 5 bases at J, with 8 bases between the two ends. The germline gives CDR1 MDHEN, CDR2 SYDVKM.

The chain recombines TRBV12-3 or TRBV12-4 with TRBJ2-5, with D perhaps TRBD2 (5 bases). V was pared by 4 bases and J by 4 bases, with 16 bases between. There are 15 residues in the CDR3. CDR3 sequence (DNA): TGTGCCAGCAGTTCTAGCAGGCAAAGTGCAGAGACCCAGTACTTC. Protein product: CASSSSRQSAETQYF.

This clonotype was seen repeatedly, ten times or more. The chain recombines TRBV5-1 with TRBJ1-1; TRBD1 matches at 9 bases. This CDR3 has 16 residues. The germline V gene has CDR1 SGHRS and CDR2 YFSETQ. V shed 4 bases, J shed 4 bases, and the junction held 11 bases outside the gene matches. CDR3 coding DNA: TGCGCCAGCAGCCGAGGGGGACAGGGAAGGGTCACTGAAGCTTTCTTT. Its protein is CASSRGGQGRVTEAFF.

This clonotype was observed at least ten times. The chain links TRBV28 to TRBJ1-1; D unclear. In germline, CDR1 is MDHEN, CDR2 SYDVKM. V was cut by 5 bases and J by 3 bases, with 4 bases left in between. This CDR3 comprises 11 residues. This CDR3 reads CASSTDTEAFF. DNA for the CDR3: TGTGCCAGCAGTACAGACACTGAAGCTTTCTTT.

This clonotype was recorded once. The rearrangement links TRBV19 to TRBJ1-2; D is unclear. This CDR3 has 16 amino acids. The ends were cut back, 3 bases at V and 0 bases at J, with 14 bases in the middle. Looked up from germline, CDR1 is LNHDA and CDR2 is SQIVND (reference sequence). This chain's CDR3 is CASSILMPGTNYGYTF. The CDR3 region has the DNA TGTGCCAGTAGTATTCTCATGCCGGGGACTAACTATGGCTACACCTTC.

This clonotype was recorded at least ten times. The chain couples TRBV14 to TRBJ1-2; D uncertain. From germline, CDR1 is SGHDN and CDR2 FVKESK. This CDR3 has 16 amino acids. Trimming took off 5 bases at V and 5 bases at J, with 21 bases between the two ends. As DNA, the CDR3 is TGTGCCAGCAGCTCGAAACCGGGCCGCAGCCCTTATGGCTACACCTTC. Protein: CASSSKPGRSPYGYTF.

The gene calls are TRBV6-9 and TRBJ2-5; tentative D call: TRBD1 (5 bases). The germline V and J ends were trimmed by 2 bases and 3 bases, with 7 bases remaining between them. The germline V gene encodes CDR1 MNHGY and CDR2 SVAAGI. The length of the CDR3 is 13 residues. The CDR3 DNA reads as TGTGCCAGCAGTTATGCAGGGAAAGAGACCCAGTACTTC. It is translated as CASSYAGKETQYF.

This clonotype was seen many times. This sequence joins TRBV27 and TRBJ1-6; 8 bases match TRBD1. This CDR3 is built from 15 residues. With V trimmed by 2 bases and J by 9 bases, 6 bases remained unmatched. Germline V gene lookup returns CDR1 MNHEY and CDR2 SMNVEV (reference sequence). CDR3: CASSLRGQGASPLHF. The CDR3 bases are TGTGCCAGCAGTTTACGAGGCCAGGGGGCTTCACCCCTCCACTTT.

The chain recombines TRBV20-1 with TRBJ1-1; the D gene is possibly TRBD1 (6 bases). This CDR3 spans 14 amino acids. The V and J ends lost 2 bases and 0 bases respectively, with 10 bases between them. Germline lookup yields CDR1 DFQATT and CDR2 SNEGSKA (reference sequence). The CDR3 sequence: CSARKGQMNTEAFF. CDR3 coding DNA: TGCAGTGCTAGAAAAGGACAGATGAACACTGAAGCTTTCTTT.

This clonotype was recorded many times. V usage is TRBV10-3 and J usage is TRBJ1-2; D call uncertain. Germline-derived CDR1 and CDR2 are ENHRY and SYGVKD. Trimming shortened V by 4 bases and J by 8 bases, and 11 bases separated the two germline ends. This CDR3 spans 12 amino acids. Here the CDR3 DNA reads TGTGCCATCAGTGCTTCGGCGGCCGGCTACACCTTC. Translated, it gives CAISASAAGYTF.